Listed here is a single TCR beta chain. Its antigen is unknown. This specimen comes from a study of T cell repertoires in cytomegalovirus infection. About the research overall: Matching HLA type, along with CMV infection, was indicated by public TCR beta signatures.

Overall study findings and caveats: In two of eight donors, the top clonotype was HLA-C-restricted CMV-specific. Of the TCR beta families, the public ones yielded a cumulative frequency that identified carriers of CMV plus the relevant HLA.

TCRdb redid the calling of the reads with MiXCR, one entry per CDR3 protein. The sample shows some 270,000 distinct CDR3 sequences, about a sixth of them seen only once. The TCR sequence derives from a human donor in good health (CMV status not recorded). Some clones in this sample may be carry-over from other donors' samples. The sequencing input was CD8+ T cells from PBMCs.

This chain's CDR3 is CSARVPVADYGYTF. The CDR3 DNA sequence: TGCAGTGCTAGAGTACCTGTGGCGGACTATGGCTACACCTTC. The rearrangement links TRBV20-1 to TRBJ1-2; no firm D call. Trimming removed 1 base from V and 3 bases from J, with 12 bases in between. The CDR3 extends over 14 amino acids. Per germline, CDR1 DFQATT and CDR2 SNEGSKA (reference sequence).